The 7 T cell receptor beta chains below come from one sample, sequenced in a study of T-cell memory formation after mild COVID-19. TCRdb used MiXCR to reprocess the 5' RACE reads, holding one entry per CDR3 protein. The repertoire has 550,000 to 700,000 distinct CDR3 sequences, roughly 17% of them found once; the top ten carry 8.1%. Sequencing was performed on PBMCs or a T cell subset sorted from them (not recorded which). The receptors were gathered from an adult woman who had mild COVID-19 (a few samples of this study predate the infection). Cell type and time point are not known.

The rearrangement links TRBV7-6 to TRBJ1-1, with no clear D. This CDR3 region has 14 residues. Trimming pared 1 base from V and 3 bases from J, leaving 9 bases between. Germline V gene lookup returns CDR1 SGHVS and CDR2 FNYEAQ. CDR3 bases: TGTGCCAGCAGCTTAGGGGGTTCGGACACTGAAGCTTTCTTT. Translating it yields CASSLGGSDTEAFF.

This clonotype was seen a handful of times. The chain couples TRBV5-4 to TRBJ1-1, with a possible D match to TRBD1 (6 bases). Trimming removed 0 bases from V and 4 bases from J, with 13 bases in between. Germline CDR1 and CDR2: SGHNT and YYREEE (reference sequence). The CDR3 is 15 amino acids. The CDR3 protein is CASSLAGGQGTEAFF. The CDR3 DNA follows: TGTGCCAGCAGCTTGGCCGGGGGGCAAGGCACTGAAGCTTTCTTT.

This clonotype has just a few counts. The V call is TRBV2, the J call TRBJ2-2, with D possibly TRBD1 on 6 matching bases. Germline V gives CDR1 SNHLY, CDR2 FYNNEI. The V and J ends lost 10 bases and 4 bases respectively, with 16 bases between them. The CDR3 runs 14 residues. In nucleotides, the CDR3 is TGTGCCACCACGCCTCAGGGGACCACCGGGGAGCTGTTTTTT. It codes for CATTPQGTTGELFF.

The rearrangement joins TRBV3-1 to TRBJ1-1; maybe TRBD1 (6 bases). Per germline, CDR1 LGHDT and CDR2 YNNKEL (reference sequence). V lost 0 bases to trimming and J lost 4 bases, with 12 bases between them. This CDR3 has 15 residues. CDR3: CASSQETGAITEAFF. In nucleotides, the CDR3 is TGTGCCAGCAGCCAAGAAACGGGGGCAATCACTGAAGCTTTCTTT.

In its sample, this clonotype was seen a few times. One end of the junction is discordant with germline, which a read error may explain. The J gene is TRBJ1-1, the V gene TRBV7-9, with unresolved D. The CDR3 is made up of 15 amino acids. CDR1 is SEHNR and CDR2 is FQNEAQ in the germline V gene (reference sequence). CDR3 nucleotide sequence: TGTGCCAGCAGCAACGCCGCCCCCGGGCTACCGGGCGAGGTCTTT. Protein product: CASSNAAPGLPGEVF. The variable domain in full, with the rest retrieved from reference TRBV7-9 and TRBJ1-1, is DTGVSQNPRHKITKRGQNVTFRCDPISEHNRLYWYRQTLGQGPEFLTYFQNEAQLEKSRLLSDRFSAERPKGSFSTLEIQRTEQGDSAMYLCASSNAAPGLPGEVFGQGTRLTVV.

The chain couples TRBV7-6 to TRBJ1-2; TRBD1 aligns across 7 bases. After removal of 2 bases from V and 6 bases from J, the junction contained 6 bases not matched to a gene. The CDR3 totals 14 residues. The germline V gene has CDR1 SGHVS and CDR2 FNYEAQ. The CDR3 region is CASSLSLRGDGYTF. The CDR3 bases are TGTGCCAGCAGCTTATCCCTCAGGGGGGATGGCTACACCTTC.

This sequence joins TRBV6-5 and TRBJ2-7, with TRBD1 identical over 8 bases. V gave up 7 bases and J gave up 3 bases; unmatched junction bases: 5. In germline, CDR1 is MNHEY, CDR2 SVGAGI. CDR3 length: 13 residues. CDR3 sequence (DNA): TGTGCCAGCACCCACGGACAGGGCTACGAGCAGTACTTC. It is translated as CASTHGQGYEQYF.